This TCR beta chain came from a study of T cell repertoires in cytomegalovirus infection. Note on this clonotype: Its specificity is not known.

TCRdb called the reads again in MiXCR, with one record for every CDR3 protein. The profile shows 550,000 to 700,000 distinct CDR3 sequences, around 40% of them singletons. V lost 3 bases and J 2 bases, leaving 6 bases between the germline ends. The CDR3 has 13 amino acids. The germline CDR1 and CDR2 sequences are SNHLY and FYNNEI. The origin of this receptor is a human donor in good health (CMV status not recorded). Some clones in this sample may be carry-over from other donors' samples. The sequencing used cultured PBMCs, collected from culture after CMV antigen stimulation. This rearrangement joins TRBV2 to TRBJ2-3; no reliable D call. CDR3 DNA: TGTGCCAGCAGTGATGAGCACACAGATACGCAGTATTTT. Its translation: CASSDEHTDTQYF.